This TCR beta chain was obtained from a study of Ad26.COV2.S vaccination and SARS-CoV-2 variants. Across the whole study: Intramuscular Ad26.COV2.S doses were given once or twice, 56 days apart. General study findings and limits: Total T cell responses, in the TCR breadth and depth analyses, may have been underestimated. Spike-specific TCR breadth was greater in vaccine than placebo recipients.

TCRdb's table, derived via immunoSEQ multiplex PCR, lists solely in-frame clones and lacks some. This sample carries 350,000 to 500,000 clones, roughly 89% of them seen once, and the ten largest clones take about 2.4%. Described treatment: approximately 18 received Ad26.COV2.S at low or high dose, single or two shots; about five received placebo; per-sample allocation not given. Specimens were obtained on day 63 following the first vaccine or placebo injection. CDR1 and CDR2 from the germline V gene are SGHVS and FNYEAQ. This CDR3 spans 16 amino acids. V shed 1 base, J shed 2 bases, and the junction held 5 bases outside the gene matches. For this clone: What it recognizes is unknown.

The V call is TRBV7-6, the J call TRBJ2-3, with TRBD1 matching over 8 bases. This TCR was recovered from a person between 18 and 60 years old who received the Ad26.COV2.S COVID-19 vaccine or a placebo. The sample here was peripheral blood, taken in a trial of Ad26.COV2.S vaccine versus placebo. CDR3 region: CASSLGRTGLTDTQYF. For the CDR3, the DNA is TGTGCCAGCAGCTTAGGTAGGACAGGGCTCACAGATACGCAGTATTTT.